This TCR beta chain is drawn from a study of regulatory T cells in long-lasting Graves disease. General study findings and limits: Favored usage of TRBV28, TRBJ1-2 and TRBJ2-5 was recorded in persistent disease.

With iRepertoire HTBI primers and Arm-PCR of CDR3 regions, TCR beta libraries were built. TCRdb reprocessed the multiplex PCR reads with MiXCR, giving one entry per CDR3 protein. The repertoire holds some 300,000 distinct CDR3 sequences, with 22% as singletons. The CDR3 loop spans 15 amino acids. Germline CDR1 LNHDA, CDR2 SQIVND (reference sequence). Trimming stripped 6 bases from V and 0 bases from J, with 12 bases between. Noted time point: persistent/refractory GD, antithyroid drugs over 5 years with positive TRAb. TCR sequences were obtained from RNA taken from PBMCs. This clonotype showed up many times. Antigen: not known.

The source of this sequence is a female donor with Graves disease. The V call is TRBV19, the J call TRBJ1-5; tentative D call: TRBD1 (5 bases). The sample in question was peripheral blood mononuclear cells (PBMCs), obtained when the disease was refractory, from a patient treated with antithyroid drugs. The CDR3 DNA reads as TGTGCCAGTAGCCTGGGGGGGTTTAGCAATCAGCCCCAGCATTTT. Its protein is CASSLGGFSNQPQHF.